These 7 T cell receptor beta chains were all obtained from the same sample, sequenced in a study of blood T cell repertoires in COVID-19 (TCRdb year 2020). The library was generated by the immunoSEQ multiplex PCR assay. In TCRdb, the immuneACCESS table is reduced to in-frame sequences with V and J assigned. These tables do not hold every clone; where another copy was compared, an unresolved V gene accounts for under half, and the others remain unexplained. The sample has about 57,000 clones on record, approximately 86% of them singletons. Roughly 21% of the sample lies in the top ten. The sequencing sample was made of peripheral blood. These receptor sequences come from a woman over 75 with COVID-19, enrolled during active disease.

This chain links TRBV5-1 with TRBJ1-3; D is possibly TRBD1 (6 bases). CDR1 SGHRS and CDR2 YFSETQ come from the germline V gene. The CDR3 spans 14 residues. Trimming removed 9 bases at V and 5 bases at J, with 18 bases between. DNA of the CDR3: TGCGCCACCTCGGGACATACAAAAAGAAACACCATATATTTT. This gives the protein CATSGHTKRNTIYF.

The table lists this clone with a few counts. The chain is built from TRBV30 and TRBJ1-1; tentative D call: TRBD1 (6 bases). Germline V gives CDR1 GTSNPN, CDR2 SVGIG (reference sequence). The ends were cut back, 1 base at V and 6 bases at J, with 9 bases in the middle. CDR3 length equals 12 residues. DNA of the CDR3: TGTGCCTGGAGTGGTGGACAGCCTGAAGCTTTCTTT. Translation gives CAWSGGQPEAFF. Full variable domain (remainder filled in from reference TRBV30 and TRBJ1-1): SQTIHQWPATLVQPVGSPLSLECTVEGTSNPNLYWYRQAAGRGLQLLFYSVGIGQISSEVPQNLSASRPQDRQFILSSKKLLLSDSGFYLCAWSGGQPEAFFGQGTRLTVV.

The V gene is TRBV11-3, the J gene TRBJ2-3, with TRBD1 as a possible D gene (5 bases). The CDR3 length is 14 residues. V gave up 1 base and J gave up 0 bases, with 5 bases separating them. In germline, CDR1 is SGHNT, CDR2 YENEEA. CDR3 nucleotide sequence: TGTGCCAGCAGCTTAGGACAGAGCACAGATACGCAGTATTTT. This gives the protein CASSLGQSTDTQYF.

This clone appeared a few times. The rearrangement uses TRBV9 and TRBJ2-2; D is unresolved. The CDR3 extends over 14 amino acids. Trimming took off 4 bases at V and 3 bases at J, with 10 bases between the two ends. Germline CDR1 SGDLS, CDR2 YYNGEE. CDR3 protein: CASSPPPDTGELFF. DNA for the CDR3: TGTGCCAGCAGCCCGCCCCCGGACACCGGGGAGCTGTTTTTT.

The chain carries TRBV7-9 and TRBJ1-1; possibly TRBD1 for D (6 bases). V shed 1 base and J shed 0 bases, with 9 bases lying between them. There are 15 residues in the CDR3. CDR1 is SEHNR, CDR2 FQNEAQ, per germline (reference sequence). The CDR3 loop reads CASSLVTGLNTEAFF. CDR3 sequence (DNA): TGTGCCAGCAGCTTAGTGACAGGACTGAACACTGAAGCTTTCTTT.

The rearrangement links TRBV5-4 to TRBJ2-2, with D possibly being TRBD2 (5 bases). Germline lookup yields CDR1 SGHNT and CDR2 YYREEE (reference sequence). Between the trimmed V and J ends, which lost 4 bases and 2 bases, there was a span of 12 bases. This CDR3 comprises 15 residues. CDR3 bases: TGTGCCAGCAGCCTATCCGGACTCAACACCGGGGAGCTGTTTTTT. Protein: CASSLSGLNTGELFF.

V is TRBV2 and J is TRBJ2-1; 7 bases agree with TRBD2. The V gene end was trimmed by 4 bases and the J gene end by 0 bases; junction bases not matched to a gene: 3. The CDR3 is 15 amino acids. Germline V gene sequence: CDR1 SNHLY, CDR2 FYNNEI. The CDR3 protein is CASSVRGSSYNEQFF. The CDR3 DNA reads as TGTGCCAGCAGTGTGCGGGGGAGCTCCTACAATGAGCAGTTCTTC.